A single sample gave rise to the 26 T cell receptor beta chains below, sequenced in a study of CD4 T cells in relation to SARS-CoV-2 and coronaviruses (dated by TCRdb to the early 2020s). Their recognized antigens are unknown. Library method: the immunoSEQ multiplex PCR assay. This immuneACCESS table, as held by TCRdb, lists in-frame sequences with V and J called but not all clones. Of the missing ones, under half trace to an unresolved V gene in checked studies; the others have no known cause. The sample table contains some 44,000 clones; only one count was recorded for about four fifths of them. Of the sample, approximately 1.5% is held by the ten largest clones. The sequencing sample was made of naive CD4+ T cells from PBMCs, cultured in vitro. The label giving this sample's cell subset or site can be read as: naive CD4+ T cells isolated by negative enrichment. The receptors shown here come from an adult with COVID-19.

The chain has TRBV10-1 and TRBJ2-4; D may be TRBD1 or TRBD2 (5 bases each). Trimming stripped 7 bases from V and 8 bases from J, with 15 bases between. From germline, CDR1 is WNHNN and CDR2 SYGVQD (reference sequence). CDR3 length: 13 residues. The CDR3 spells CASNGKGSYIQYF. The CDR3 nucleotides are TGCGCCAGCAATGGGAAGGGGAGTTACATTCAGTACTTC.

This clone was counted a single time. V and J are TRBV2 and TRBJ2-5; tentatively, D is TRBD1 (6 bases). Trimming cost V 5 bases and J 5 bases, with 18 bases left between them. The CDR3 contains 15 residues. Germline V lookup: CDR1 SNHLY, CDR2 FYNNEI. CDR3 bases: TGTGCCAGCAGTTTACAGGGAGAAGGTATGGAGACCCAGTACTTC. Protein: CASSLQGEGMETQYF.

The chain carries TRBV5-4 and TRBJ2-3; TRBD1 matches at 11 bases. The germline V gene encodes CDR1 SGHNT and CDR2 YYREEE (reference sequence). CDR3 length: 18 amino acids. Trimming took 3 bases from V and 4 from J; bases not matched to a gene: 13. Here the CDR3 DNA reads TGTGCCAGCAGCTCCCCGGACAGGGGGCGAATAATCGCAGATACGCAGTATTTT. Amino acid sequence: CASSSPDRGRIIADTQYF.

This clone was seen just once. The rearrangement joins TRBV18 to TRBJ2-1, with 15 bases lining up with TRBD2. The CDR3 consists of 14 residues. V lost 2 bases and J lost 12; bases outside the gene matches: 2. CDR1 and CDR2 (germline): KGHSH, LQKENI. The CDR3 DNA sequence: TGTGCCAGCTCACCATCGGGACTAGCGGGGGGGCAGTTCTTC. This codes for CASSPSGLAGGQFF.

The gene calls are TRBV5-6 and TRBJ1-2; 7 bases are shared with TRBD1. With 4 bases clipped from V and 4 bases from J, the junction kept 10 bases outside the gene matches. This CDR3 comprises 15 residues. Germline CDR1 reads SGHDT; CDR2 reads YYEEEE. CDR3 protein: CASSERTGDIYGYTF. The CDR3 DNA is TGTGCCAGCAGCGAACGGACAGGAGACATCTATGGCTACACCTTC.

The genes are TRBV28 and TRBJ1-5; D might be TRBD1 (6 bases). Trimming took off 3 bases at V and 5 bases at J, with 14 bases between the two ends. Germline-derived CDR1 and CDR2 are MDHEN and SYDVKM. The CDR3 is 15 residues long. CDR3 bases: TGTGCCAGCAGTTTTATTAAGGGGGGCCATCAGCCCCAGCATTTT. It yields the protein CASSFIKGGHQPQHF.

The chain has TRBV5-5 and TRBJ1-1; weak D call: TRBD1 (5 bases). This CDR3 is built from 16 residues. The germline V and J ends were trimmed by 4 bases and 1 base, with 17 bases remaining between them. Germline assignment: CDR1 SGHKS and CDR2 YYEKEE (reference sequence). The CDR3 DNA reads TGTGCCAGCAGCCCCCCTTGGGGCCCGAGGAACACTGAAGCTTTCTTT. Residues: CASSPPWGPRNTEAFF.

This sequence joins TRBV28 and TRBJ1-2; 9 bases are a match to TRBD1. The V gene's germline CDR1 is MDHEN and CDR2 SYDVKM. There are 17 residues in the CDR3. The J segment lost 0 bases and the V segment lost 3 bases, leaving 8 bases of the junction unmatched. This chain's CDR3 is CASSFPLGQGSNYGYTF. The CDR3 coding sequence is TGTGCCAGCAGTTTCCCTCTCGGACAGGGGTCTAACTATGGCTACACCTTC.

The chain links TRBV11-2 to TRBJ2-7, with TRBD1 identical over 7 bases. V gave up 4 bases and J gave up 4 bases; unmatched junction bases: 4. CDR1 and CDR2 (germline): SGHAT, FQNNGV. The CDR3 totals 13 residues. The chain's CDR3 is CASSYNRGYEQYF. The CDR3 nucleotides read TGTGCCAGCAGCTACAACAGGGGTTACGAGCAGTACTTC.

The DNA of the CDR3 is TGTGCCAGCAGCGGGGGCGGGAGGGCCGGCGAGCAGTACTTC. It specifies CASSGGGRAGEQYF. This chain joins TRBV5-4 and TRBJ2-7; TRBD2 matches 9 bases. Germline V gene data show CDR1 as SGHNT and CDR2 as YYREEE (reference sequence). With 4 bases clipped from V and 6 bases from J, the junction kept 8 bases outside the gene matches. This CDR3 comprises 14 residues. Full variable domain (remainder filled in from reference TRBV5-4 and TRBJ2-7): ETGVTQSPTHLIKTRGQQVTLRCSSQSGHNTVSWYQQALGQGPQFIFQYYREEENGRGNFPPRFSGLQFPNYSSELNVNALELDDSALYLCASSGGGRAGEQYFGPGTRLTVT.

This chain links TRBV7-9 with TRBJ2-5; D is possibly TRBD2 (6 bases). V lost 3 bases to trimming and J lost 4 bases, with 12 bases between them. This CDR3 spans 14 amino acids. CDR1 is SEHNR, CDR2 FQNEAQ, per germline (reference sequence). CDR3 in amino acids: CASSFLGGGETQYF. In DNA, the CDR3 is TGTGCCAGCAGCTTTCTCGGGGGTGGAGAGACCCAGTACTTC.

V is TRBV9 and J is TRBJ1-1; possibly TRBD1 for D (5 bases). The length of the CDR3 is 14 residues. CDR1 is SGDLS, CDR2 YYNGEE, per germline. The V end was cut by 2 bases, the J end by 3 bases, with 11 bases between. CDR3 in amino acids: CASSVAGGDTEAFF. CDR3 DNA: TGTGCCAGCAGCGTGGCGGGGGGGGACACTGAAGCTTTCTTT.

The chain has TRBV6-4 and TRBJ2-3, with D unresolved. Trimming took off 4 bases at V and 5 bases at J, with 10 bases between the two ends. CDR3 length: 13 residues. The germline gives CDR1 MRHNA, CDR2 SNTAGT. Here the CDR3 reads CASSALTGDTQYF. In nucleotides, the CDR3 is TGTGCCAGCAGTGCACTAACGGGAGATACGCAGTATTTT.

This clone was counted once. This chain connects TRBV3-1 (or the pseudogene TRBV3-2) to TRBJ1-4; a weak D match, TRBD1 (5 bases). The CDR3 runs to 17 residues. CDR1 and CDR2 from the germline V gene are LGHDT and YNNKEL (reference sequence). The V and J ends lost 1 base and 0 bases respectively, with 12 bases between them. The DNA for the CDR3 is TGTGCCAGCAGCCAAGGACAGAGATTGACAACTAATGAAAAACTGTTTTTT. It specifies CASSQGQRLTTNEKLFF.

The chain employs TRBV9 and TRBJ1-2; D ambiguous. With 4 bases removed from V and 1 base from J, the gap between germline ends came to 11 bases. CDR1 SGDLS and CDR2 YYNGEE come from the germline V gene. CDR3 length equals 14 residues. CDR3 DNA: TGTGCCAGCAGCCCTGTTCTGGATAACTATGGCTACACCTTC. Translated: CASSPVLDNYGYTF.

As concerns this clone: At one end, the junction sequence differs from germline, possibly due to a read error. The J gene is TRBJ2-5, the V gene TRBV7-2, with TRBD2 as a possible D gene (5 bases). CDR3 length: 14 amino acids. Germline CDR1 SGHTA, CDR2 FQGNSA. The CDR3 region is CASSLVRETPTNDF. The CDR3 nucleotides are TGTGCCAGCAGCTTAGTCCGCGAGACACCGACTAATGACTTC.

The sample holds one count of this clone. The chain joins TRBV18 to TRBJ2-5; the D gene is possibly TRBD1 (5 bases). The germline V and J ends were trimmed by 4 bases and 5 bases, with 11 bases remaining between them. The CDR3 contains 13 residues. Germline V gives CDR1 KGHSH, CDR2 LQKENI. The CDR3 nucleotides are TGTGCCAGCTCACAGACAGCTCTGGAGACCCAGTACTTC. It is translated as CASSQTALETQYF.

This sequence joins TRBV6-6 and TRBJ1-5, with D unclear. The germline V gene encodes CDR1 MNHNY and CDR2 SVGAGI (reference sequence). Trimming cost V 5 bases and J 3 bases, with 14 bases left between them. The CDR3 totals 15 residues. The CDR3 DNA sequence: TGTGCCAGCAGTACCCAGCAAACAGACAATCAGCCCCAGCATTTT. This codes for CASSTQQTDNQPQHF.

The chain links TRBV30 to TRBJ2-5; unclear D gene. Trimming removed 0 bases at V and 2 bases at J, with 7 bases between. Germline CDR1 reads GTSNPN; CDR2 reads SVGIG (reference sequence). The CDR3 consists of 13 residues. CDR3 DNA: TGTGCCTGGAGTGTGACTCTGCAAGAGACCCAGTACTTC. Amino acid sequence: CAWSVTLQETQYF. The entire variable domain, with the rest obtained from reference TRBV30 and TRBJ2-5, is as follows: SQTIHQWPATLVQPVGSPLSLECTVEGTSNPNLYWYRQAAGRGLQLLFYSVGIGQISSEVPQNLSASRPQDRQFILSSKKLLLSDSGFYLCAWSVTLQETQYFGPGTRLLVL.

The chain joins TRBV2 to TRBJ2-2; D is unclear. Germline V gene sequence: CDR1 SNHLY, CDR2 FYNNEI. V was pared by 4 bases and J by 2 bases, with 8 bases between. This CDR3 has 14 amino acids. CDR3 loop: CASSVVRNTGELFF. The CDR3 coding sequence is TGTGCCAGCAGTGTGGTTCGAAACACCGGGGAGCTGTTTTTT.

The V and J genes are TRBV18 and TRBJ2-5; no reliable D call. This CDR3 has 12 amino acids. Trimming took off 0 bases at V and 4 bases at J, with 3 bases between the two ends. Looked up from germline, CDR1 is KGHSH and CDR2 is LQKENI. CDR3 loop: CASSPPRETQYF. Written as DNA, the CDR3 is TGTGCCAGCTCACCACCGAGAGAGACCCAGTACTTC.

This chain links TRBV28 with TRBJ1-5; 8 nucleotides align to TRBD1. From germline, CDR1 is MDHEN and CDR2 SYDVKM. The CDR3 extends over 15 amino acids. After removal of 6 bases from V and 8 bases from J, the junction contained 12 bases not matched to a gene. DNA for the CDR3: TGTGCCAGCAGGGATCGTACAGGGGGAGGGAAGCCCCAGCATTTT. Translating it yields CASRDRTGGGKPQHF.

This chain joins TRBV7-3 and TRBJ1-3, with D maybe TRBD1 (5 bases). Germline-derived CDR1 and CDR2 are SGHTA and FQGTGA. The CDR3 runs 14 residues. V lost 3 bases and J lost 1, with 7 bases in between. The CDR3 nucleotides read TGTGCCAGCAGCTTCAGGGATTCTGGAAACACCATATATTTT. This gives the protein CASSFRDSGNTIYF.

DNA of the CDR3: TGTGCCAGCAGTGATCGGGACAGTACCTACGAGCAGTACTTC. Residues: CASSDRDSTYEQYF. The chain combines TRBV2 with TRBJ2-7; 7 nucleotides line up with TRBD1. Germline-derived CDR1 and CDR2 are SNHLY and FYNNEI. J lost 2 bases, V lost 3 bases, and 4 bases had no gene match. The CDR3 totals 14 residues.

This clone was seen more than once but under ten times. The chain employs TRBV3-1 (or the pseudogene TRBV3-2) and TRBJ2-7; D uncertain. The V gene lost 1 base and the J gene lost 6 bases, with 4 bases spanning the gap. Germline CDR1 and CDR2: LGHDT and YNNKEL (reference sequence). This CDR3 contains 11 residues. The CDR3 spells CASSQGGEQYF. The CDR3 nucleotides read TGTGCCAGCAGCCAAGGTGGCGAGCAGTACTTC.

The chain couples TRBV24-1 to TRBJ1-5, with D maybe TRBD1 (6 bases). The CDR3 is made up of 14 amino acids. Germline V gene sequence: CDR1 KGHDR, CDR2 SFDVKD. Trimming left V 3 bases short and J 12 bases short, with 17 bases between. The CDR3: CATSDATGSVSQHF. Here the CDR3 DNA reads TGTGCCACCAGTGATGCTACAGGGTCGGTTAGCCAGCATTTT.